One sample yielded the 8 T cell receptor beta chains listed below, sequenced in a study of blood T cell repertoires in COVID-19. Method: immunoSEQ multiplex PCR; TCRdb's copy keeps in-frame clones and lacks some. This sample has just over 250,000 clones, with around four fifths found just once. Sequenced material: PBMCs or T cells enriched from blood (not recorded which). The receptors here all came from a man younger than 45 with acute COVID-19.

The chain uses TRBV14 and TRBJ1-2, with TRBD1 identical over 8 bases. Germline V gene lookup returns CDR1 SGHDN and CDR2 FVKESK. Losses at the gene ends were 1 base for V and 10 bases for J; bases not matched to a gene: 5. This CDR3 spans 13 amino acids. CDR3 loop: CASSQVRTGYYTF. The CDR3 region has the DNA TGTGCCAGCAGCCAAGTGCGGACAGGGTACTACACCTTC.

CDR3 bases: TGTGCCAGCAGCTCAAAGCGATGGGGACAGGGGGAGGCGGATGGCTACACCTTC. Amino acids: CASSSKRWGQGEADGYTF. The chain is built from TRBV5-6 and TRBJ1-2; TRBD1 matches at 11 bases. In germline, CDR1 is SGHDT, CDR2 YYEEEE. V was pared by 3 bases and J by 6 bases, with 16 bases of the junction left unmatched. The CDR3 is made up of 18 amino acids.

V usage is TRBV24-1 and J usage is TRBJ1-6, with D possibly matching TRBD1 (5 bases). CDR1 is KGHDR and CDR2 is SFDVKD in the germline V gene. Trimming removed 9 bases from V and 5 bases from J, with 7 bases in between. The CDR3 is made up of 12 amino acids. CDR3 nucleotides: TGTGCCACCTCACAGGATAATTCACCCCTCCACTTT. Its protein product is CATSQDNSPLHF.

As DNA, the CDR3 is TGTGCCAGCAGTTTGGACAGGGGGGTACATGGCTACACCTTC. Its translation is CASSLDRGVHGYTF. The chain employs TRBV28 and TRBJ1-2; 10 positions match TRBD1. This CDR3 has 14 amino acids. Trimming took 3 bases from V and 6 from J; bases not matched to a gene: 4. CDR1 and CDR2 (germline): MDHEN, SYDVKM.

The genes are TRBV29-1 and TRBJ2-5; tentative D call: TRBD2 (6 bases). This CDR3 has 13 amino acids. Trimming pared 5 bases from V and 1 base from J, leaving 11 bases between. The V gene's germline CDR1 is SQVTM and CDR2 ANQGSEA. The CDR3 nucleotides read TGCAGCGTTTCCCGCGGGGCCCAAGAGACCCAGTACTTC. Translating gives CSVSRGAQETQYF.

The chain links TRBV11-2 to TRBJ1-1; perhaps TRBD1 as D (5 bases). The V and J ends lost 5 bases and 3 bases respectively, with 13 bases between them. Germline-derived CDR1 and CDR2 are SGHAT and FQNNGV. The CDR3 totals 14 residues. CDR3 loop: CASSGPGRDTEAFF. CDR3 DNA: TGTGCCAGCAGCGGCCCCGGCAGGGACACTGAAGCTTTCTTT.

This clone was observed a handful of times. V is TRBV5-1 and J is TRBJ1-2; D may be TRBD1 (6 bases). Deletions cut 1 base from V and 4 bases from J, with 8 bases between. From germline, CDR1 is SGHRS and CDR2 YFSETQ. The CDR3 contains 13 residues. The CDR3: CASSLPGAYGYTF. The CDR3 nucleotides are TGCGCCAGCAGCTTGCCAGGGGCCTATGGCTACACCTTC.

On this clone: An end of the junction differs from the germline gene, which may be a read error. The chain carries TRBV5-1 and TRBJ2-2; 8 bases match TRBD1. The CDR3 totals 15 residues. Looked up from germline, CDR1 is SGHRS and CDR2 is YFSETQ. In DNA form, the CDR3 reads TGTGCCAGCAGCGCACAGGGGGTGGACACCGGGGAGCTGTTTTTT. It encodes CASSAQGVDTGELFF.